This T cell receptor (beta chain) was obtained from a study of shared clonotypes between healthy human individuals. The overall study: For every donor, three CD4 naive, three CD4 memory, two CD8 naive and one CD8 memory plates were used.

Notes on this clone: The sample carries other DNA sequences with the same CDR3.

Trimming left V 0 bases short and J 4 bases short, with 5 bases between. The CDR3 sequence is 13 residues long. Per germline, CDR1 SGHRS and CDR2 YFSETQ. Sequencing used immunoSEQ multiplex PCR; TCRdb keeps in-frame clones, though not all of them. The table lists 2 million to 3 million clones, 93% of them singletons. This clonotype was sampled from a man aged 18 to 35 in good health. Some clones in this sample may be carry-over from other donors' samples. Sample: naive CD4+ T cells from PBMCs. Subset: CD45RA+ positively selected. The J gene is TRBJ1-3, the V gene TRBV5-1; D gene unclear. CDR3 sequence reads: CASSLGQGNTIYF. In DNA, the CDR3 is TGCGCCAGCAGCTTGGGGCAGGGAAACACCATATATTTT. The variable domain in full, completed from reference TRBV5-1 and TRBJ1-3, reads KAGVTQTPRYLIKTRGQQVTLSCSPISGHRSVSWYQQTPGQGLQFLFEYFSETQRNKGNFPGRFSGRQFSNSRSEMNVSTLELGDSALYLCASSLGQGNTIYFGEGSWLTVV.